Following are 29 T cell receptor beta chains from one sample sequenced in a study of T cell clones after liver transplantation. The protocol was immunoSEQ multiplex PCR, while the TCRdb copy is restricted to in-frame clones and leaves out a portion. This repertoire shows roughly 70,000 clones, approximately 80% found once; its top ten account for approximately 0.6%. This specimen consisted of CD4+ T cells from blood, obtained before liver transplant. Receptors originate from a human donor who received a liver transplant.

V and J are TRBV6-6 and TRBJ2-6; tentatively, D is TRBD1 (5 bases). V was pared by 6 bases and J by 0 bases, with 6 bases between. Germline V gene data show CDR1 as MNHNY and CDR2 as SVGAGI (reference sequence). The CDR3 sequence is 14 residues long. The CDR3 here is CASRGPSGANVLTF. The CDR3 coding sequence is TGTGCCAGCAGGGGGCCCTCTGGGGCCAACGTCCTGACTTTC.

The CDR3 nucleotides read TGTGCCAGCAGCGCTCCGACAGGGAGACACGCTGAAGCTTTCTTT. Encoded protein: CASSAPTGRHAEAFF. The V call is TRBV11-2, the J call TRBJ1-1, with 7 bases aligning to TRBD1. The V gene's germline CDR1 is SGHAT and CDR2 FQNNGV. The CDR3 totals 15 residues. Trimming took 5 bases from V and 6 from J; bases not matched to a gene: 12.

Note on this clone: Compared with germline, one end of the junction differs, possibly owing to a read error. CDR3 amino acids: CASTTGSGKQPQHF. DNA of the CDR3: TGTGCCAGCACGACAGGAAGCGGCAAACAGCCCCAGCATTTT. This sequence joins TRBV7-9 and TRBJ1-5, with D perhaps TRBD1 (6 bases). Looked up from germline, CDR1 is SEHNR and CDR2 is FQNEAQ (reference sequence). This CDR3 contains 14 residues.

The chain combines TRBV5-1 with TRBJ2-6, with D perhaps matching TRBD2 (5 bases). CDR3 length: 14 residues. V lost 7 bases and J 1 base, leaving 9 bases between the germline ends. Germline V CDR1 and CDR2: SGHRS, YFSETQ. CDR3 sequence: CASSDSSGANVLTF. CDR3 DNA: TGCGCCAGCTCGGACTCGTCTGGGGCCAACGTCCTGACTTTC.

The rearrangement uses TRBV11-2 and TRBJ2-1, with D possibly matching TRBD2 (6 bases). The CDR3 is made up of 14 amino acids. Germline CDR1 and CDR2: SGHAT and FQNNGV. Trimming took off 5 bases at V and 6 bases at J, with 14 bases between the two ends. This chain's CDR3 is CASSTKWDSNEQFF. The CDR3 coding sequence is TGTGCCAGCAGCACGAAATGGGACTCCAATGAGCAGTTCTTC.

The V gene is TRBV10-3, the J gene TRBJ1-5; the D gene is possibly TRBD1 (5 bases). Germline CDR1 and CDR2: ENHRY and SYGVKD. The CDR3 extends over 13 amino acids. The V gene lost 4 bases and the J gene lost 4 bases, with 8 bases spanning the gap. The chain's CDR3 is CAISVGGNQPQHF. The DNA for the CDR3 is TGTGCCATCAGTGTGGGGGGGAATCAGCCCCAGCATTTT.

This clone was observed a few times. The CDR3 protein is CASTDRGRDLSNQPQHF. The CDR3 DNA reads TGTGCCAGTACCGACAGGGGGCGAGATTTGAGCAATCAGCCCCAGCATTTT. V usage is TRBV19 and J usage is TRBJ1-5; 10 positions agree with TRBD1. J lost 1 base, V lost 7 bases, and 10 bases had no gene match. This CDR3 is 17 amino acids long. Looked up from germline, CDR1 is LNHDA and CDR2 is SQIVND (reference sequence).

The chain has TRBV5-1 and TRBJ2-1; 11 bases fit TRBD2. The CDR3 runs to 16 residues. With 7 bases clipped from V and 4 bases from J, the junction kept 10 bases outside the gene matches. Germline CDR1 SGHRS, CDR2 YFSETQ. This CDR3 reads CASRQGLAETYNEQFF. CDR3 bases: TGCGCCAGCCGACAGGGACTAGCGGAGACTTACAATGAGCAGTTCTTC.

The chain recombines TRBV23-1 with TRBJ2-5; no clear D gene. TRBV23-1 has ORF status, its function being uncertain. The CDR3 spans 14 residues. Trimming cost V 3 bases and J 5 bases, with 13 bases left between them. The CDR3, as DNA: TGCGCCAGCAGTCATCGAGCACGACGGGAGACCCAGTACTTC. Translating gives CASSHRARRETQYF.

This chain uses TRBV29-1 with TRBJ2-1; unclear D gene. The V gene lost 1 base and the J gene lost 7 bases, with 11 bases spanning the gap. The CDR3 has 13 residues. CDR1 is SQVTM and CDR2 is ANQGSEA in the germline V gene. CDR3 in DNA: TGCAGCGTTGAAGGCGGCGGTCGGAATGAGCAGTTCTTC. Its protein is CSVEGGGRNEQFF.

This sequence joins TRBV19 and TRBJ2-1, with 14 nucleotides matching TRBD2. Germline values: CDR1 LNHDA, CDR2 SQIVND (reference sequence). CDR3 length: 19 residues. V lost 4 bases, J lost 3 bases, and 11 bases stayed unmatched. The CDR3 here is CASSTPGTSGSTGYNEQFF. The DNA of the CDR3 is TGTGCCAGTAGTACGCCCGGGACTAGCGGGAGTACCGGCTACAATGAGCAGTTCTTC.

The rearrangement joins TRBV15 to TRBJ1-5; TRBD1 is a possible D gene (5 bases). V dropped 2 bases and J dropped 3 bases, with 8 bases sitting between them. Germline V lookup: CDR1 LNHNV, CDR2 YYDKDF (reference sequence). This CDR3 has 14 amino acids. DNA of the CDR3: TGTGCCACCAGCAGATTCAGGGACAATCAGCCCCAGCATTTT. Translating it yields CATSRFRDNQPQHF.

DNA for the CDR3: TGTGCCAGCCGACCGGCTACAGGGGGATGGCAGCCCCAGCATTTT. Translation gives CASRPATGGWQPQHF. The chain recombines TRBV6-6 with TRBJ1-5; 8 bases line up with TRBD1. Per germline, CDR1 MNHNY and CDR2 SVGAGI (reference sequence). The CDR3 totals 15 residues. V was clipped by 8 bases and J by 7 bases; unmatched bases: 13.

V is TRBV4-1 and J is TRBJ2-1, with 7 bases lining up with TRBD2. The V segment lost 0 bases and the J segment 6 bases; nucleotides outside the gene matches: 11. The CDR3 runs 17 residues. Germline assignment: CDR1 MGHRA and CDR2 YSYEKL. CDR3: CASSQERRGSLTNEQFF. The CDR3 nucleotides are TGCGCCAGCAGCCAAGAAAGACGCGGGAGTCTCACCAATGAGCAGTTCTTC.

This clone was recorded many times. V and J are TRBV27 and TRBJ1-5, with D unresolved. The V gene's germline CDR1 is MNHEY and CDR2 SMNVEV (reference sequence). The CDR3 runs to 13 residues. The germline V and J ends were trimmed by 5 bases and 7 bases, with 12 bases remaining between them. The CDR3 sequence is CASSLRPSQPQHF. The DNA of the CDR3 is TGTGCCAGCAGTCTCCGCCCGTCCCAGCCCCAGCATTTT.

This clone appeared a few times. The CDR3 nucleotides are TGTGCCAGCTCACCGGGACAGGGGTATGAGCAGTTCTTC. It translates to CASSPGQGYEQFF. V usage is TRBV18 and J usage is TRBJ2-1; TRBD1 agrees at 10 bases. Per germline, CDR1 KGHSH and CDR2 LQKENI. J was trimmed by 8 bases and V by 3 bases; bases with no gene match: 1. The CDR3 loop spans 13 amino acids.

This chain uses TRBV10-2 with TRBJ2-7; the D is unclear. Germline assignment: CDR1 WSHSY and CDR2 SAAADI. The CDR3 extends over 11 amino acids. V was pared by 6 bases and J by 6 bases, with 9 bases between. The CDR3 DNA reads TGCGCCAGCAGCCTACACTCCGAGCAGTACTTC. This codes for CASSLHSEQYF.

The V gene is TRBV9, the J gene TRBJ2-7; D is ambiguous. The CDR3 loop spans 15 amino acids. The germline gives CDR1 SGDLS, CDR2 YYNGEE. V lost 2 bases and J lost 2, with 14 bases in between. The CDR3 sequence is CASSVRDGKTYEQYF. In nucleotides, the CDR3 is TGTGCCAGCAGCGTCAGAGACGGCAAAACCTACGAGCAGTACTTC.

The CDR3 DNA reads TGCGCCAGCAGCTTGGTAGGGACAGGGCCCCAAGAGACCCAGTACTTC. Its translation: CASSLVGTGPQETQYF. The chain uses TRBV5-1 and TRBJ2-5; 9 bases fit TRBD1. CDR1 is SGHRS and CDR2 is YFSETQ in the germline V gene. The CDR3 runs to 16 residues. V shed 0 bases and J 1 base; nucleotides not matched to a gene: 4.

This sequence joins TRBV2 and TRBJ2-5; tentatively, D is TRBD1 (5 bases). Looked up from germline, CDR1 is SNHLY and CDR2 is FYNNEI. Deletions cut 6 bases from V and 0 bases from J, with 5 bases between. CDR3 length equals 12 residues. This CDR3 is CASRTDQETQYF. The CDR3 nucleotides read TGTGCCAGCAGGACAGACCAAGAGACCCAGTACTTC. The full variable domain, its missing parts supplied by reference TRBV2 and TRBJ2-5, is EPEVTQTPSHQVTQMGQEVILRCVPISNHLYFYWYRQILGQKVEFLVSFYNNEISEKSEIFDDQFSVERPDGSNFTLKIRSTKLEDSAMYFCASRTDQETQYFGPGTRLLVL.

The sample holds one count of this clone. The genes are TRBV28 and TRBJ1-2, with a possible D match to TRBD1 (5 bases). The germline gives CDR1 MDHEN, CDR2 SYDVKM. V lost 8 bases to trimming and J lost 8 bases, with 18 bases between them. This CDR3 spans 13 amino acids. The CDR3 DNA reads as TGTGCCAGCGGGATACAGGCGCCCCGGGGCTACACCTTC. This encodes CASGIQAPRGYTF.

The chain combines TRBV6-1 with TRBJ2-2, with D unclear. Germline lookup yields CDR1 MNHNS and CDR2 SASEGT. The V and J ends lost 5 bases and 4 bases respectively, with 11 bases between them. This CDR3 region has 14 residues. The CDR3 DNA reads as TGTGCCAGCAGTCAACGGCCAATCACCGGGGAGCTGTTTTTT. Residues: CASSQRPITGELFF.

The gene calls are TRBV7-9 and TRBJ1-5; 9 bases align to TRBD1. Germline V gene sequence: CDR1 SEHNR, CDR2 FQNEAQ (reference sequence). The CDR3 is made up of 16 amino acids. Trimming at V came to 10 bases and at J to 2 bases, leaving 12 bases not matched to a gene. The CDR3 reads CATDSTGGGGNQPQHF. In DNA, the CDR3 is TGTGCCACAGATAGTACAGGGGGCGGCGGCAATCAGCCCCAGCATTTT.

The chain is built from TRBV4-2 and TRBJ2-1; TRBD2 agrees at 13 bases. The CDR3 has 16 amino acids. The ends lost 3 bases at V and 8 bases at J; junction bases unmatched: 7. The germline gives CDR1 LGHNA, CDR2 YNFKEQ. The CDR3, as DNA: TGTGCCAGCAGCCATTCAGGACTAGCGGGAGTTGATGAGCAGTTCTTC. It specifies CASSHSGLAGVDEQFF.

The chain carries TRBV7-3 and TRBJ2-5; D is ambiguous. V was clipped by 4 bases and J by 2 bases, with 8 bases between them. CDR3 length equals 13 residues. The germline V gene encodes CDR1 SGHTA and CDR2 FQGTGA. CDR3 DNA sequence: TGTGCCAGCAGCTCAGGAACTCAAGAGACCCAGTACTTC. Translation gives CASSSGTQETQYF.

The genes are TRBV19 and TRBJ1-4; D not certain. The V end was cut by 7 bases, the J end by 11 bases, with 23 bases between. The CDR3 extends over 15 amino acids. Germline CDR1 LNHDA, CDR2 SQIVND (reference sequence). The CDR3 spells CASKLTGPGSGKLFF. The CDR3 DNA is TGTGCCAGTAAACTCACCGGGCCCGGGAGCGGGAAACTGTTTTTT.

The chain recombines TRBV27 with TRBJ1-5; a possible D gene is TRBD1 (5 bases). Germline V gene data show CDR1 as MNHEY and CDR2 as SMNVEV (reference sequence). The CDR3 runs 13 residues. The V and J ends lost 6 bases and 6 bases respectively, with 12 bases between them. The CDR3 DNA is TGTGCCAGCAGCATTACCCAGGGTCAGCCCCAGCATTTT. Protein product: CASSITQGQPQHF.

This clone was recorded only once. This chain's CDR3 is CASSLGLGQGEKLFF. For the CDR3, the DNA is TGCGCCAGCAGCTTGGGGCTGGGGCAGGGAGAAAAACTGTTTTTT. The chain is built from TRBV5-1 and TRBJ1-4; D perhaps matches TRBD1 (5 bases). V gave up 0 bases and J gave up 8 bases, with 14 bases separating them. The CDR3 has 15 amino acids. Germline V lookup: CDR1 SGHRS, CDR2 YFSETQ.

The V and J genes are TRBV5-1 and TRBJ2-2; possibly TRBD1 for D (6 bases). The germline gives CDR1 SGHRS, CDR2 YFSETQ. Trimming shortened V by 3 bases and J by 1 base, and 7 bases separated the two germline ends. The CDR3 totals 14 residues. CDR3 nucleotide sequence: TGCGCCAGCAGCTGGGACAAGAACACCGGGGAGCTGTTTTTT. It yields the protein CASSWDKNTGELFF.